The 30 T cell receptor beta chains reported below all come from one sample, sequenced in a study of glioma-infiltrating T cells (dated by TCRdb to the mid-2010s). Sequencing took place on an Illumina MiSeq. TCR alpha and beta CDR3 regions were amplified with the iRepertoire nested amplicon-rescue multiplex PCR (arm-PCR) platform from RNA. TCRdb passed the public sequencing reads through fastp at Q25 and MiXCR, retaining productive beta sequences. Each CDR3 protein appears once, grouped with its most common genes and DNA. This sample gives about 3,500 distinct CDR3 sequences in total; approximately 92% of them show up just once. Jointly, the top ten make up approximately 26% of the sample. Sequences were obtained from glioma tissue, nonneoplastic brain tissue, or PBMCs (not recorded which). The receptors were sampled from a human donor with low-grade glioma or glioblastoma, undergoing nonglioma brain surgery, or in good health (not recorded which).

This clonotype was counted once. A library made for alpha chains picked up this beta chain off target, so its size means little. This rearrangement joins TRBV7-6 to TRBJ1-5; D not certain. Trimming cost V 1 base and J 4 bases, with 5 bases left between them. The germline V gene has CDR1 SGHVS and CDR2 FNYEAQ. The CDR3 runs 13 residues. The CDR3 loop reads CASSLVANQPQHF. As DNA, the CDR3 is TGTGCCAGCAGCTTAGTCGCGAATCAGCCCCAGCATTTT. Together with reference TRBV7-6 and TRBJ1-5, the CDR3 gives the full variable domain: GAGVSQSPRYKVTKRGQDVALRCDPISGHVSLYWYRQALGQGPEFLTYFNYEAQQDKSGLPNDRFSAERPEGSISTLTIQRTEQRDSAMYRCASSLVANQPQHFGDGTRLSIL.

As to this clonotype: This beta chain represents an off-target read in a library built for alpha chains; its size is of limited meaning. The chain recombines TRBV19 with TRBJ1-1, with D uncertain. The germline gives CDR1 LNHDA, CDR2 SQIVND (reference sequence). The germline V and J ends were trimmed by 6 bases and 5 bases, with 13 bases remaining between them. The CDR3 is made up of 13 amino acids. CDR3 in amino acids: CASSVQQGTEAFF. The CDR3 bases are TGTGCCAGTAGCGTACAACAAGGGACTGAAGCTTTCTTT. Full variable domain (outside the CDR3, taken from reference TRBV19 and TRBJ1-1): DGGITQSPKYLFRKEGQNVTLSCEQNLNHDAMYWYRQDPGQGLRLIYYSQIVNDFQKGDIAEGYSVSREKKESFPLTVTSAQKNPTAFYLCASSVQQGTEAFFGQGTRLTVV.

In the case of this clonotype: This beta chain appears as a stray read in a library generated for alpha chains; its size is not informative. V is TRBV2 and J is TRBJ2-1; the match to TRBD2 covers 7 bases. Trimming took 1 base from V and 4 from J; bases not matched to a gene: 4. Germline-derived CDR1 and CDR2 are SNHLY and FYNNEI. The CDR3 sequence is 15 residues long. CDR3 DNA: TGTGCCAGCAGTGAAGATATCGGGGGGTACAATGAGCAGTTCTTC. It yields the protein CASSEDIGGYNEQFF.

To note about this clonotype: This beta chain came through as a stray read in a library set up for alpha chains, and its size says little. The V call is TRBV6-6, the J call TRBJ1-2, with a possible D match to TRBD1 (6 bases). Germline V gene lookup returns CDR1 MNHNY and CDR2 SVGAGI (reference sequence). The CDR3 is made up of 17 amino acids. V dropped 0 bases and J dropped 4 bases, with 18 bases sitting between them. CDR3 coding DNA: TGTGCCAGCAGTTACTCAGGGGGAAACCTCCTGGGCTATGGCTACACCTTC. Encoded protein: CASSYSGGNLLGYGYTF.

A note on this clonotype: Being off target in a library aimed at alpha chains, this beta chain has a size of little meaning. This chain joins TRBV27 and TRBJ2-1; tentatively, D is TRBD1 (6 bases). There are 15 residues in the CDR3. Germline-derived CDR1 and CDR2 are MNHEY and SMNVEV (reference sequence). V was trimmed by 2 bases and J by 12 bases, leaving 20 bases between them. CDR3 nucleotide sequence: TGTGCCAGCAGTTTAAACAGGGACCCCTTGGGCGTGCAGTTCTTC. Translating it yields CASSLNRDPLGVQFF.

Notes on this clonotype: This beta chain is an off-target read within a library intended for alpha chains, so its frequency means little. The chain couples TRBV10-3 to TRBJ2-7; TRBD1 aligns across 7 bases. The CDR3 consists of 12 residues. J was trimmed by 3 bases and V by 10 bases; bases with no gene match: 6. Germline V lookup: CDR1 ENHRY, CDR2 SYGVKD. The CDR3 loop reads CASRDSRYEQYF. The CDR3 region has the DNA TGTGCCAGCAGGGACAGTCGCTACGAGCAGTACTTC.

Turning to this clonotype: The size of this beta chain means little, since it is a stray read in a library made for alpha chains. The chain has TRBV18 and TRBJ2-3; D may correspond to TRBD1 or TRBD2 (7 bases each). The length of the CDR3 is 15 residues. V lost 4 bases and J lost 5, with 16 bases in between. Germline V lookup: CDR1 KGHSH, CDR2 LQKENI. CDR3 sequence reads: CASSRAGQYGDTQYF. As DNA, the CDR3 is TGTGCCAGCTCACGAGCGGGACAGTACGGAGATACGCAGTATTTT.

Concerning this clonotype: Since it is a stray read in a library aimed at alpha chains, this beta chain has a size that is not meaningful. J is TRBJ2-1 and V is TRBV20-1; D could derive from TRBD1 or TRBD2 (5 bases each). Germline V lookup: CDR1 DFQATT, CDR2 SNEGSKA (reference sequence). There are 15 residues in the CDR3. The germline V and J ends were trimmed by 6 bases and 5 bases, with 20 bases remaining between them. CDR3 nucleotide sequence: TGCAGTGCAACCACAGGAGCGGCCTATGACAATGAGCAGTTCTTC. This codes for CSATTGAAYDNEQFF.

Details on this clonotype: Within a library made for alpha chains, this beta chain is off target, and its count is uninformative. The V and J genes are TRBV10-2 and TRBJ2-7; TRBD1 aligns across 7 bases. The end of the DNA aligns better with TRBJ2-5, so the J call may be wrong. CDR1 and CDR2 from the germline V gene are WSHSY and SAAADI. CDR3 length equals 11 residues. The CDR3 sequence is CASSWDRTQYF. Written as DNA, the CDR3 is TGCGCCAGCTCCTGGGACAGGACCCAGTACTTC.

Notes on this clonotype: The size of this beta chain means little, since it is a stray read in a library made for alpha chains. V usage is TRBV27 and J usage is TRBJ2-7, with D perhaps matching TRBD1 (6 bases). Trimming cost V 8 bases and J 0 bases, with 14 bases left between them. The CDR3 length is 14 residues. Germline V gene sequence: CDR1 MNHEY, CDR2 SMNVEV (reference sequence). This CDR3 is CASQKQGLSYEQYF. The CDR3 DNA reads TGTGCCAGCCAAAAGCAGGGGCTCTCCTACGAGCAGTACTTC.

In this sample, this clonotype turned up once. This beta chain is a stray sequence in a library constructed for alpha chains; its clone size is not meaningful. The chain joins TRBV6-1 to TRBJ2-5, with 15 positions matching TRBD2. Germline values: CDR1 MNHNS, CDR2 SASEGT. V lost 5 bases, J lost 1 base, and 8 bases stayed unmatched. The length of the CDR3 is 18 residues. The CDR3 DNA sequence: TGTGCCAGCAGTCTCTCGGGACTAGCGGGAGGATTCCAAGAGACCCAGTACTTC. Its translation is CASSLSGLAGGFQETQYF.

This clonotype was seen a few times. This beta chain is off target for a library built for alpha chains, so its abundance means little. The chain combines TRBV19 with TRBJ1-5, with TRBD1 as a possible D gene (5 bases). Germline lookup yields CDR1 LNHDA and CDR2 SQIVND (reference sequence). The V end was cut by 5 bases, the J end by 5 bases, with 10 bases between. The length of the CDR3 is 13 residues. This chain's CDR3 is CASSWDGDQPQHF. The CDR3 region has the DNA TGTGCCAGTAGTTGGGACGGGGATCAGCCCCAGCATTTT.

In the case of this clonotype: The library was built for alpha chains, so this beta chain is an off-target read and its size means little. The chain links TRBV6-2 or TRBV6-3 to TRBJ2-7; D gene unclear. The last part of the DNA fits TRBJ1-2 better; the J call may be wrong. Per the germline V gene, CDR1 is MNHEY and CDR2 is SVGEGT. The CDR3 has 16 residues. This CDR3 is CASSSSRVAINYGYTF. CDR3 coding DNA: TGTGCCAGCAGTTCCTCCCGGGTCGCGATTAACTATGGCTACACCTTC.

As for this clonotype: This beta chain was picked up by a library intended for alpha chains and is off target, so its count carries little meaning. CDR3 nucleotide sequence: TGCAGTGCCAAAGAAATAAGACAGGGAAACACCGGGGAGCTGTTTTTT. This gives the protein CSAKEIRQGNTGELFF. V usage is TRBV20-1 and J usage is TRBJ2-2, with 7 nucleotides matching TRBD1. The CDR3 is 16 amino acids. The V and J ends lost 6 bases and 2 bases, in that order; junction bases with no gene match: 12. Per germline, CDR1 DFQATT and CDR2 SNEGSKA (reference sequence).

This clonotype was detected only once. This beta chain was picked up by a library intended for alpha chains and is off target, so its count carries little meaning. This chain connects TRBV27 to TRBJ1-2, with D possibly matching TRBD1 (6 bases). V lost 6 bases and J lost 3, with 23 bases in between. This CDR3 has 17 amino acids. In germline, CDR1 is MNHEY, CDR2 SMNVEV (reference sequence). CDR3 nucleotide sequence: TGTGCCAGCAGCCACAGGGCAGGTAGTCAGTGGGACTATGGCTACACCTTC. Protein: CASSHRAGSQWDYGYTF.

Remarks on this clonotype: With the library built for alpha chains, this beta chain is off target and its frequency is not meaningful. The chain employs TRBV27 and TRBJ1-2, with D unclear. Looked up from germline, CDR1 is MNHEY and CDR2 is SMNVEV (reference sequence). This CDR3 contains 13 residues. V was trimmed by 3 bases and J by 1 base, leaving 6 bases between them. As DNA, the CDR3 is TGTGCCAGCAGTTTTACAGTTAACTATGGCTACACCTTC. This codes for CASSFTVNYGYTF.

In regard to this clonotype: This beta chain came through as a stray read in a library set up for alpha chains, and its size says little. The chain has TRBV20-1 and TRBJ2-1, with 8 positions matching TRBD1. Per the germline V gene, CDR1 is DFQATT and CDR2 is SNEGSKA (reference sequence). The trim removed 4 bases at V and 5 bases at J, leaving 7 bases unmatched. The CDR3 has 14 amino acids. CDR3 in DNA: TGCAGTGCTACACGACAGGGGAGAGACAATGAGCAGTTCTTC. Translation gives CSATRQGRDNEQFF.

As regards this clonotype: Since it is a stray read in a library aimed at alpha chains, this beta chain has a size that is not meaningful. DNA for the CDR3: TGTGCCAGCAGCTTAGGTGACAGGGGGCTTCAAGAGACCCAGTACTTC. This gives the protein CASSLGDRGLQETQYF. This chain connects TRBV7-6 to TRBJ2-5; 10 positions agree with TRBD1. The CDR3 contains 16 residues. Trimming cost V 1 base and J 2 bases; bases outside gene matches: 4. Germline CDR1 is SGHVS and CDR2 is FNYEAQ.

Notes on this clonotype: This beta chain represents an off-target read in a library built for alpha chains; its size is of limited meaning. The gene calls are TRBV6-2 or TRBV6-3 and TRBJ1-5; D call uncertain. Trimming removed 4 bases from V and 5 bases from J, with 18 bases in between. This CDR3 has 16 amino acids. Germline-derived CDR1 and CDR2 are MNHEY and SVGEGT. The CDR3 DNA follows: TGTGCCAGCAGTTCTACGGTCGAAGGGTTCTATCAGCCCCAGCATTTT. Translated: CASSSTVEGFYQPQHF.

Comments on this clonotype: This beta chain represents an off-target read in a library built for alpha chains; its size is of limited meaning. This chain uses TRBV6-1 with TRBJ2-3; 8 nucleotides match TRBD2. V shed 5 bases and J 0 bases; nucleotides not matched to a gene: 4. CDR3 length: 15 amino acids. CDR1 MNHNS and CDR2 SASEGT come from the germline V gene. The CDR3 loop is CASSQLAASTDTQYF. CDR3 DNA sequence: TGTGCCAGCAGTCAACTAGCGGCTAGCACAGATACGCAGTATTTT.

On this clonotype itself: Found in a library prepared for alpha chains, this beta chain is an off-target read, and its abundance has little meaning. V usage is TRBV5-1 and J usage is TRBJ1-1; D is unresolved. V lost 4 bases and J 2 bases, leaving 9 bases between the germline ends. The germline V gene encodes CDR1 SGHRS and CDR2 YFSETQ. This CDR3 region has 13 residues. CDR3 amino acids: CASSPIGNTEAFF. The DNA for the CDR3 is TGCGCCAGCAGCCCAATTGGTAACACTGAAGCTTTCTTT.

For this clonotype: Because this beta chain is a stray read in a library intended to capture alpha chains, its abundance should not be given much weight. The chain joins TRBV7-2 to TRBJ2-1; 9 nucleotides align to TRBD1. The CDR3 runs to 13 residues. Per germline, CDR1 SGHTA and CDR2 FQGNSA. After removal of 6 bases from V and 8 bases from J, the junction contained 5 bases not matched to a gene. CDR3 region: CASRQGARDEQFF. The CDR3 region has the DNA TGTGCCAGCAGACAGGGGGCTAGGGATGAGCAGTTCTTC.

In regard to this clonotype: This beta chain is a stray read from a library made for alpha chains; its abundance is not meaningful. CDR3 loop: CASSTQLTTTDTQYF. The CDR3 DNA is TGTGCCAGCAGTACCCAGTTGACTACCACAGATACGCAGTATTTT. The rearrangement uses TRBV28 and TRBJ2-3; D might be TRBD2 (5 bases). CDR1 and CDR2 (germline): MDHEN, SYDVKM. CDR3 size: 15 residues. Trimming took off 5 bases at V and 2 bases at J, with 14 bases between the two ends.

In regard to this clonotype: One junction end does not reproduce the germline sequence, and a read error may be involved. This beta chain is an off-target read within a library intended for alpha chains, so its frequency means little. The rearrangement joins TRBV20-1 to TRBJ1-1; maybe TRBD1 (5 bases). The CDR3 covers 13 residues. Germline CDR1 is DFQATT and CDR2 is SNEGSKA (reference sequence). The chain's CDR3 is CSARPQGNTEAFF. As DNA, the CDR3 is TGTAGTGCTAGACCCCAGGGTAACACTGAAGCTTTCTTT.

This clonotype occurred a few times. Since the library was made to target alpha chains, this beta chain is a stray read and its abundance is not meaningful. The genes are TRBV4-1 and TRBJ2-1; D may be TRBD1 (6 bases). V shed 6 bases and J shed 7 bases, with 22 bases lying between them. CDR1 is MGHRA, CDR2 YSYEKL, per germline. This CDR3 comprises 16 residues. The CDR3 protein is CASSPSPGPQGNEQFF. In DNA form, the CDR3 reads TGCGCCAGCAGTCCCAGTCCGGGACCCCAGGGGAATGAGCAGTTCTTC.

For this clonotype: Since it is a stray read in a library aimed at alpha chains, this beta chain has a size that is not meaningful. CDR3 sequence (DNA): TGTGCCAGCAGTTACCAGGACTATGATACGCAGTATTTT. This gives the protein CASSYQDYDTQYF. This chain joins TRBV6-9 and TRBJ2-3; D is perhaps TRBD2 (6 bases). The V gene's germline CDR1 is MNHGY and CDR2 SVAAGI. V was shortened by 3 bases and J by 6 bases, with 10 bases between the two germline ends. This CDR3 region has 13 residues.

About this clonotype itself: For a library built for alpha chains, this beta chain is a stray read; little rests on its size. In DNA form, the CDR3 reads TGTGCCAGCAGCCTTAGACCCAACACTGAAGCTTTCTTT. This sequence encodes CASSLRPNTEAFF. The rearrangement joins TRBV6-5 to TRBJ1-1; D gene uncertain. The length of the CDR3 is 13 residues. With 6 bases removed from V and 2 bases from J, the gap between germline ends came to 10 bases. CDR1 and CDR2 from the germline V gene are MNHEY and SVGAGI.

Note on this clonotype: Found in a library prepared for alpha chains, this beta chain is an off-target read, and its abundance has little meaning. The chain couples TRBV20-1 to TRBJ2-1; 8 bases line up with TRBD2. CDR1 is DFQATT and CDR2 is SNEGSKA in the germline V gene (reference sequence). Unmatched junction bases numbered 7, after V lost 7 bases and J lost 5 bases. The CDR3 extends over 13 amino acids. The chain's CDR3 is CSVGRGGDNEQFF. The CDR3 DNA reads as TGCAGTGTCGGGAGGGGAGGAGACAATGAGCAGTTCTTC.

Note on this clonotype: One end of the junction is discordant with germline, which a read error may explain. For a library built for alpha chains, this beta chain is a stray read; little rests on its size. The chain is built from TRBV6-5 and TRBJ2-3, with 7 nucleotides matching TRBD1. The V gene's germline CDR1 is MNHEY and CDR2 SVGAGI. CDR3 length: 13 amino acids. The CDR3, as DNA: TGTGCCATCAGTGAAGGGGGCTTAGATACGCAGTATTTT. Translating gives CAISEGGLDTQYF.

This clonotype turned up a few times. This beta chain slipped into a library made for alpha chains as a stray read, so its size is not meaningful. The chain couples TRBV6-5 to TRBJ1-1, with D maybe TRBD1 (5 bases). V lost 4 bases, J lost 1 base, and 7 bases lay in between. CDR3 length: 13 amino acids. Germline CDR1 MNHEY, CDR2 SVGAGI. The CDR3 loop reads CASSSQGNTEAFF. For the CDR3, the DNA is TGTGCCAGCAGTTCCCAGGGGAACACTGAAGCTTTCTTT.